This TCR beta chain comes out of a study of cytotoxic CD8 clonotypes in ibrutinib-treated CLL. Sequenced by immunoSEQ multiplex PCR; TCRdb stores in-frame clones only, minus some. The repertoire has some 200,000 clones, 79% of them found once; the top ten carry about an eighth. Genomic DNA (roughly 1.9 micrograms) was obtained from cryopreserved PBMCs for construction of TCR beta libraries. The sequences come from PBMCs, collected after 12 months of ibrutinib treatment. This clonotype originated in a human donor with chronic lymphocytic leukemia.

The CDR3 DNA is TGTGCCTCCTCGAGGGGGGTTCGGGCGGGAACTCAAGAGACCCAGTACTTC. It translates to CASSRGVRAGTQETQYF. This rearrangement joins TRBV7-9 to TRBJ2-5; TRBD1 or TRBD2 may be the D gene (6 bases each). This CDR3 is built from 17 residues. From germline, CDR1 is SEHNR and CDR2 FQNEAQ (reference sequence). V dropped 11 bases and J dropped 2 bases, with 27 bases sitting between them. Full variable domain (missing parts from reference TRBV7-9 and TRBJ2-5): DTGVSQNPRHKITKRGQNVTFRCDPISEHNRLYWYRQTLGQGPEFLTYFQNEAQLEKSRLLSDRFSAERPKGSFSTLEIQRTEQGDSAMYLCASSRGVRAGTQETQYFGPGTRLLVL.